The 10 T cell receptor beta chains below were found in one sample sequenced in a study of post-analysis software for immune sequencing data. Points from the study as a whole: Five or six TRBV segments appeared more often in patients than in controls, and TRBV5-6, TRBV5-1 and TRBV20-1 were among these.

For these receptors, no antigen is known. TCR beta libraries were prepared from cDNA with unique molecular identifiers. TCRdb reprocessed the PCR reads with MiXCR, giving one entry per CDR3 protein. The top ten hold about 8% of the sample, which has around 400,000 distinct CDR3 sequences, more than 30% seen once. Sequencing input: blood. The receptors here all came from a girl aged 2-9 years with multiple sclerosis.

This clonotype showed up just a few times. The CDR3 spells CSAARGRDYVQETQYF. CDR3 nucleotide sequence: TGCAGTGCCGCGAGGGGGCGGGACTATGTTCAAGAGACCCAGTACTTC. The chain uses TRBV20-1 and TRBJ2-5; D tentatively fits TRBD1 or TRBD2 (7 bases each). This CDR3 spans 16 amino acids. V lost 6 bases, J lost 2 bases, and 22 bases lay in between. CDR1 DFQATT and CDR2 SNEGSKA come from the germline V gene (reference sequence).

The chain joins TRBV10-3 to TRBJ1-2, with D unresolved. This CDR3 region has 15 residues. The V gene lost 3 bases and the J gene lost 2 bases, with 13 bases spanning the gap. The germline V gene encodes CDR1 ENHRY and CDR2 SYGVKD. In DNA form, the CDR3 reads TGTGCCATCAGTGATGTTTCTGGGAACAACTATGGCTACACCTTC. It codes for CAISDVSGNNYGYTF.

This clonotype was seen more than once but under ten times. V is TRBV18 and J is TRBJ2-7, with 13 nucleotides matching TRBD2. Germline CDR1 KGHSH, CDR2 LQKENI. The V gene end was trimmed by 3 bases and the J gene end by 0 bases; junction bases not matched to a gene: 5. The CDR3 covers 17 residues. The CDR3 region is CASSPGLAGTSSYEQYF. Here the CDR3 DNA reads TGTGCCAGCTCACCGGGACTAGCGGGGACGAGCTCCTACGAGCAGTACTTC. Based on the CDR3 plus reference TRBV18 and TRBJ2-7, the full variable domain is NAGVMQNPRHLVRRRGQEARLRCSPMKGHSHVYWYRQLPEEGLKFMVYLQKENIIDESGMPKERFSAEFPKEGPSILRIQQVVRGDSAAYFCASSPGLAGTSSYEQYFGPGTRLTVT.

There are a few counts of this clonotype. V gene TRBV5-1 combines with J gene TRBJ2-3; D possibly uses TRBD1 or TRBD2 (5 bases each). CDR3 length equals 14 residues. Per germline, CDR1 SGHRS and CDR2 YFSETQ. V was cut by 6 bases and J by 0 bases, with 11 bases left in between. The CDR3 here is CASTPGLSTDTQYF. The CDR3 nucleotides read TGCGCCAGCACCCCGGGGCTCAGCACAGATACGCAGTATTTT.

This clonotype was observed a handful of times. The genes are TRBV29-1 and TRBJ2-3; D is unclear. CDR1 is SQVTM and CDR2 is ANQGSEA in the germline V gene. This CDR3 has 13 residues. Written as DNA, the CDR3 is TGCAGTACCTCGGGCCCTAATCCAGATACGCAGTATTTT. Its translation: CSTSGPNPDTQYF.

This clonotype was counted between two and nine times. J is TRBJ2-1 and V is TRBV29-1; D is unclear. Trimming removed 4 bases from V and 5 bases from J, with 9 bases in between. Per germline, CDR1 SQVTM and CDR2 ANQGSEA. This CDR3 has 12 residues. The CDR3 here is CSVVAVDNEQFF. CDR3 in DNA: TGCAGCGTTGTGGCGGTTGACAATGAGCAGTTCTTC.

This chain uses TRBV5-4 with TRBJ1-2; D might be TRBD1 (5 bases). Germline lookup yields CDR1 SGHNT and CDR2 YYREEE (reference sequence). There are 14 residues in the CDR3. The ends were cut back, 0 bases at V and 8 bases at J, with 14 bases in the middle. CDR3 nucleotide sequence: TGTGCCAGCAGCTTGGAAGGGGATGGACGCGGCTACACCTTC. Amino acid sequence: CASSLEGDGRGYTF. Based on the CDR3 plus reference TRBV5-4 and TRBJ1-2, the full variable domain is ETGVTQSPTHLIKTRGQQVTLRCSSQSGHNTVSWYQQALGQGPQFIFQYYREEENGRGNFPPRFSGLQFPNYSSELNVNALELDDSALYLCASSLEGDGRGYTFGSGTRLTVV.

The chain joins TRBV12-3 or TRBV12-4 to TRBJ1-1; D unclear. CDR3 length equals 13 residues. Trimming shortened V by 1 base and J by 3 bases, and 6 bases separated the two germline ends. The CDR3 nucleotides are TGTGCCAGCAGTTTAGAGAGTTACACTGAAGCTTTCTTT. Its protein is CASSLESYTEAFF.

Notes on this clonotype: The conserved phenylalanine or tryptophan normally closing the CDR3 is absent here, so this likely arose from a read error. Written as DNA, the CDR3 is TGTGCCAGCAGCTTACAGGGCCACAATCAGCCCCAGCATGTT. Translating gives CASSLQGHNQPQHV. The chain links TRBV7-2 to TRBJ1-5; a possible D gene is TRBD1 (5 bases). The V and J ends lost 2 bases and 3 bases respectively, with 8 bases between them. The germline CDR1 and CDR2 sequences are SGHTA and FQGNSA. The CDR3 consists of 14 residues.

This clonotype was observed a single time. One end of the junction does not line up with germline, which may come from a read error. This rearrangement joins TRBV7-7 to TRBJ2-7; TRBD1 aligns across 9 bases. The CDR3 covers 19 residues. Germline loops: CDR1 SSHAT, CDR2 FNYEAQ (reference sequence). CDR3 DNA: TGTGCTAGCAGCTTGATCTCGTCCTTTGACAGGGGGGGCATCTACGAGCAGTACTTC. Its protein product is CASSLISSFDRGGIYEQYF.